Given below is one T cell receptor (beta chain) in context. Antigen: not known. These data are taken from a study of blood T cells in healthy people across ages. For the second PCR, which ran for roughly 6 to 12 cycles, a sample-barcoded 5' primer and a J-beta primer mix were used. Each single sample gave us at least 3 million CDR3-containing paired-end reads. In TCRdb, the 5' RACE reads were re-called with MiXCR into one record per CDR3 protein. The table includes roughly 800,000 distinct CDR3 sequences, about 53% detected once. The CDR3 has 15 residues. V gave up 1 base and J gave up 8 bases, with 15 bases separating them. The germline V gene encodes CDR1 DFQATT and CDR2 SNEGSKA (reference sequence). General observations from the study: Naive T cell percentage by flow cytometry tracked strongly with beta diversity. Diversity estimates from one million T cells were considered underestimates.

This clonotype was obtained from an elderly man in good health. Specimen: blood. The chain has TRBV20-1 and TRBJ1-6, with D perhaps TRBD1 (5 bases). The DNA of the CDR3 is TGCAGTGCTAGAGTGGACACGCGGAGGTATTCACCCCTCCACTTT. This encodes CSARVDTRRYSPLHF.